These 10 T cell receptor beta chains originate from one sample sequenced in a study of T cells in Graves' hyperthyroidism and ophthalmopathy. From RNA transcripts, TCR beta CDR3 regions were amplified. The primer set for the first-round RT-PCR of the TCR CDR3 was HTBI. TCRdb processed the multiplex PCR reads anew with MiXCR; each CDR3 protein has one entry. Among 700,000 to 850,000 distinct CDR3 sequences, around 40% were seen once, and the ten largest hold less than 35%. Sequencing used blood. The receptors originated from a woman aged 40 to 50 with Graves' hyperthyroidism.

This clonotype was observed at least ten times. This sequence joins TRBV20-1 and TRBJ2-5; D unclear. V was trimmed by 3 bases and J by 5 bases, leaving 13 bases between them. The CDR3 runs to 13 residues. The germline V gene encodes CDR1 DFQATT and CDR2 SNEGSKA (reference sequence). The CDR3: CSARGPSGETQYF. The DNA of the CDR3 is TGCAGTGCTAGGGGCCCGTCAGGCGAGACCCAGTACTTC.

The CDR3 is CASSLTRDPRTESYEQYF. In DNA, the CDR3 is TGTGCCAGCAGCCTCACTCGGGACCCTCGTACGGAAAGCTACGAGCAGTACTTC. This chain uses TRBV2 with TRBJ2-7, with D perhaps given as TRBD1 or TRBD2 (5 bases each). V lost 6 bases and J 3 bases, leaving 27 bases between the germline ends. The CDR3 length is 18 residues. Germline V gene sequence: CDR1 SNHLY, CDR2 FYNNEI.

This clonotype appeared many times. The rearrangement uses TRBV7-2 and TRBJ2-6; D possibly matches TRBD1 or TRBD2 (5 bases each). From germline, CDR1 is SGHTA and CDR2 FQGNSA. V gave up 5 bases and J gave up 1 base, with 9 bases separating them. The CDR3 is 15 residues long. The CDR3 DNA follows: TGTGCCAGCAGCCGAGGGGTGTCTGGGGCCAACGTCCTGACTTTC. It translates to CASSRGVSGANVLTF.

This clonotype has only a few counts. V usage is TRBV7-9 and J usage is TRBJ1-1; D is possibly TRBD1 (5 bases). The V end was cut by 8 bases, the J end by 1 base, with 11 bases between. CDR1 and CDR2 from the germline V gene are SEHNR and FQNEAQ (reference sequence). This CDR3 comprises 13 residues. CDR3 nucleotides: TGTGCCAGCTTGGGGCAGAAGAACACTGAAGCTTTCTTT. Its protein product is CASLGQKNTEAFF.

The J gene is TRBJ1-5, the V gene TRBV10-3; no firm D call. Looked up from germline, CDR1 is ENHRY and CDR2 is SYGVKD. V was pared by 3 bases and J by 5 bases, with 14 bases between. The CDR3 sequence is 15 residues long. CDR3 DNA sequence: TGTGCCATCAGTGATCGGGCCGAGGGTTATCAGCCCCAGCATTTT. This encodes CAISDRAEGYQPQHF.

This clonotype appeared many times. The chain uses TRBV7-2 and TRBJ2-7, with a weak D call TRBD1 (6 bases). The germline gives CDR1 SGHTA, CDR2 FQGNSA. The CDR3 totals 15 residues. Trimming took 1 base from V and 5 from J, leaving 15 bases between them. The DNA of the CDR3 is TGTGCCAGCAGCTTAGACGGACAGAGTTTAGACGAGCAGTACTTC. The encoded protein is CASSLDGQSLDEQYF.

This clonotype occurred a few times. This chain uses TRBV4-2 with TRBJ1-3; no clear D gene. V was cut by 4 bases and J by 1 base, with 11 bases left in between. CDR1 is LGHNA, CDR2 YNFKEQ, per germline. The CDR3 covers 15 residues. CDR3: CASSLRVESGNTIYF. The CDR3 DNA reads TGTGCCAGCAGCCTCAGAGTCGAGTCTGGAAACACCATATATTTT.

As concerns this clonotype: This may be a read error, as it is one base from a much larger clone. This rearrangement joins TRBV12-3 or TRBV12-4 to TRBJ1-2; perhaps TRBD1 as D (6 bases). The V and J ends lost 6 bases and 5 bases respectively, with 19 bases between them. The CDR3 loop spans 15 amino acids. The CDR3 loop reads CASSPDRSPYYGYTF. CDR3 DNA sequence: TGTGCCAGCAGCCCGGACAGAAGCCCTTATTATGGCTACACCTTC.

The chain recombines TRBV29-1 with TRBJ2-3; unclear D gene. The V and J ends lost 3 bases and 2 bases respectively, with 3 bases between them. CDR1 and CDR2 (germline): SQVTM, ANQGSEA. The CDR3 is made up of 11 amino acids. The CDR3 protein is CSVDPTDTQYF. The DNA for the CDR3 is TGCAGCGTTGACCCCACAGATACGCAGTATTTT.

This clonotype was seen ten or more times. The chain combines TRBV29-1 with TRBJ1-2, with D perhaps TRBD1 (6 bases). The germline CDR1 and CDR2 sequences are SQVTM and ANQGSEA. The CDR3 has 13 residues. Trimming left V 4 bases short and J 5 bases short, with 14 bases between. This CDR3 reads CSVVPQQGYGYTF. The CDR3 DNA sequence: TGCAGCGTTGTTCCCCAACAGGGATATGGCTACACCTTC.